This is a list of T cell receptor beta chains from one sample in a study of monozygotic twins with inflammatory bowel disease. TCRdb re-called the 5' RACE reads; one entry per CDR3 protein, DNA not given. The sample table includes 300,000 to 350,000 distinct CDR3 sequences. Sample: blood. These receptors came from a human donor with ulcerative colitis or Crohn's disease, or a healthy co-twin of an affected twin (not recorded which). Both conserved end residues are part of each CDR3.

TRBV7-9	TRBJ2-5	CASSSNSGGETQYF
TRBV10-3	TRBJ2-2	CAISGGLETGELFF
TRBV7-8	TRBJ2-2	CASSWDGNTGELFF
TRBV20-1	TRBJ2-7	CSARKTSVNEQYF
TRBV5-1	TRBJ2-7	CASSFESTGAVPYEQYF
TRBV20-1	TRBJ2-1	CSASLLGNEQFF
TRBV20-1	TRBJ2-7	CSAFLPGQGARNEQYF
TRBV4-3	TRBJ2-7	CASSQDFTGGGYEQYF
TRBV12-3/TRBV12-4	TRBJ2-7	CASTPVGGMRYEQYF
TRBV12-3/TRBV12-4	TRBJ2-3	CASSLPGSGGNTQYF
TRBV7-2	TRBJ2-1	CASSQRGPTYNEQFF
TRBV10-3	TRBJ1-5	CAISDGVSQPQHF
TRBV7-2	TRBJ1-5	CASSLIEGGNQPQHF
TRBV6-5	TRBJ2-1	CASSYRDRGDEQFF
TRBV10-3	TRBJ2-7	CAISESSRVGEQYF
TRBV29-1	TRBJ2-2	CSVERGLATGELFF
TRBV5-1	TRBJ2-1	CASSPYRDKNEQFF
TRBV4-2	TRBJ2-1	CASSQAGRGGINNEQFF
TRBV4-1	TRBJ2-5	CASSPRQGKETQYF
TRBV4-1	TRBJ1-1	CASSQAGQGDTEAFF
TRBV11-2	TRBJ2-7	CASSSGGVWHF
TRBV20-1	TRBJ2-2	CRGLAETGELFF
TRBV20-1	TRBJ2-1	CSARVLAGGEQFF
TRBV10-1	TRBJ2-3	CASSDGRFPDTQYF
TRBV10-1	TRBJ1-2	CASSESGTRGYTF
TRBV5-1	TRBJ2-5	CASSLVGGIQETQYF
TRBV5-1	TRBJ2-4	CASSLAWGAVAKNIQYF
TRBV12-3/TRBV12-4	TRBJ1-5	CASSTTGHQPQHF
TRBV15	TRBJ1-6	CATSRERADSSNSPLHF
TRBV30	TRBJ2-1	CAWDSYSYNEQFF
TRBV6-2/TRBV6-3	TRBJ2-3	CASRPSGETDTQYF
TRBV3-1	TRBJ1-6	CAARGGPNSPLHF
TRBV6-5	TRBJ2-3	CASSYIGGRSTDTQYF
TRBV20-1	TRBJ2-3	CSASKAGAADTQYF
TRBV27	TRBJ1-5	CASSPIPINQPQHF
TRBV28	TRBJ1-3	CASGSRPSGNTIYF
TRBV30	TRBJ2-7	CAWSVEGSYEQYF
TRBV20-1	TRBJ2-7	CSARGTGGGNEQYF
TRBV5-1	TRBJ2-5	CASSLVGQGLETQYF
TRBV7-2	TRBJ1-5	CASSLGSGGLQPQHF
TRBV7-2	TRBJ2-7	CASSLAKSRGGYEQYF